These T cell receptor beta chains were read from a single sample in a study of T cell repertoires in cytomegalovirus infection. These receptors have no identified antigens. TCRdb fed the reads into MiXCR, producing one record per CDR3 protein. The table includes about 110,000 distinct CDR3 sequences, 30% to 35% detected once. This material consisted of CD8+ T cells from cultured PBMCs, taken from culture after CMV antigen stimulation. These receptors all come from a human donor in good health (CMV status not recorded). Some clones in this sample may be carry-over from other donors' samples. CDR3s include the opening cysteine and the closing phenylalanine or tryptophan. Each record gives: V gene, J gene, clone size, D gene, CDR3 protein, CDR3 DNA. A D gene is named only where the DNA matches it firmly. Expanded clones are given a class, and other clones once, few, many or no size at all.

>TRBV2|TRBJ2-5|.|.
CASSGGGGGVQETQYF
TGTGCCAGCAGCGGGGGTGGCGGGGGCGTACAAGAGACCCAGTACTTC
>TRBV6-5|TRBJ1-3|few|.
CASSSGERTIYF
TGTGCCAGCAGTTCAGGGGAGCGCACCATATATTTT
>TRBV19|TRBJ2-3|many|TRBD1
CATRDRDYTDTQYF
TGTGCCACCCGGGACAGGGATTACACAGATACGCAGTATTTT
>TRBV19|TRBJ1-5|few|.
CASTFGALSNQPQHF
TGTGCCAGTACGTTCGGGGCACTTAGCAATCAGCCCCAGCATTTT
>TRBV19|TRBJ2-1|.|.
CASSIGGGQPYNEQFF
TGTGCCAGTAGTATAGGTGGGGGGCAGCCCTACAATGAGCAGTTCTTC
>TRBV28|TRBJ1-6|.|.
CASSATPYVRGRSPLHF
TGTGCCAGCAGTGCAACACCATACGTTAGGGGTCGTTCACCCCTCCACTTT
>TRBV27|TRBJ1-2|.|.
CASSLNGWGYTF
TGTGCCAGCAGTTTAAACGGCTGGGGCTACACCTTC
>TRBV4-3|TRBJ2-1|.|.
CASSLEARVSYNEQFF
TGCGCCAGCAGCCTCGAGGCCCGTGTCTCCTACAATGAGCAGTTCTTC
>TRBV4-3|TRBJ2-1|.|.
CASSQGGYNEQFF
TGCGCCAGCAGCCAAGGGGGCTACAATGAGCAGTTCTTC
>TRBV2|TRBJ2-1|.|TRBD2
CASSDPGGADNEQFF
TGTGCCAGCAGTGACCCCGGGGGGGCGGATAATGAGCAGTTCTTC
>TRBV4-1|TRBJ2-3|.|.
CASSQEVLTSTDTQYF
TGCGCCAGCAGCCAAGAAGTACTGACTAGCACAGATACGCAGTATTTT
>TRBV11-2|TRBJ2-7|.|TRBD1
CASSGRTGYEQYF
TGTGCCAGCAGCGGCCGGACAGGCTACGAGCAGTACTTC
>TRBV7-9|TRBJ2-1|few|TRBD2
CASSPTGGRSYNEQFF
TGTGCCAGCAGCCCGACGGGGGGTCGCTCCTACAATGAGCAGTTCTTC
>TRBV20-1|TRBJ2-3|many|.
CSASLTGTDTQYF
TGCAGTGCTAGTCTAACCGGGACAGATACGCAGTATTTT
>TRBV7-2|TRBJ2-1|few|.
CASRRTLYNEQFF
TGTGCCAGCAGGAGGACACTCTACAATGAGCAGTTCTTC
>TRBV12-3/TRBV12-4|TRBJ1-4|few|TRBD1
CASSAAGGKLFF
TGTGCCAGCAGTGCGGCAGGGGGAAAACTGTTTTTT
>TRBV19|TRBJ1-1|.|TRBD1
CASSIDGTGGHTEAFF
TGTGCCAGTAGTATAGACGGGACAGGGGGCCACACTGAAGCTTTCTTT
>TRBV28|TRBJ2-7|many|.
CASRDRGALYEQYF
TGTGCCAGCCGGGATCGGGGGGCTTTGTACGAGCAGTACTTC
>TRBV2|TRBJ2-2|.|.
CASTLAYTGELFF
TGTGCCAGCACACTAGCTTACACCGGGGAGCTGTTTTTT
>TRBV7-8|TRBJ2-5|few|TRBD2
CASSYGLAGGPWTQYF
TGTGCCAGCAGCTATGGACTAGCGGGGGGCCCTTGGACCCAGTACTTC
>TRBV18|TRBJ2-6|few|.
CASSLRRSSGANVLTF
TGTGCCAGCTCATTGCGACGGAGCTCTGGGGCCAACGTCCTGACTTTC
>TRBV4-1|TRBJ2-1|few|TRBD2
CASSPLAGVYNEQFF
TGCGCCAGCAGCCCCCTAGCGGGGGTCTACAATGAGCAGTTCTTC
>TRBV28|TRBJ2-7|.|TRBD2
CASSAERGLAGGVLYYEQYF
TGTGCCAGCAGCGCGGAGCGAGGACTAGCGGGGGGGGTCCTCTACTACGAGCAGTACTTC
>TRBV7-9|TRBJ2-7|.|TRBD1
CASSLVPGQSYEQYF
TGTGCCAGCAGCTTAGTTCCGGGACAGTCCTACGAGCAGTACTTC
>TRBV13|TRBJ2-7|many|TRBD1
CASSPGTGRSYEQYF
TGTGCCAGCAGCCCTGGGACAGGGCGCTCCTACGAGCAGTACTTC
>TRBV7-4|TRBJ1-2|.|TRBD1
CASAGTDGRYTINANYGYTF
TGTGCCAGCGCGGGGACAGACGGGAGATACACTATCAATGCTAACTATGGCTACACCTTC
>TRBV2|TRBJ1-2|.|.
CASSARGGENGYTF
TGTGCCAGCAGTGCACGGGGGGGAGAAAATGGCTACACCTTC
>TRBV7-8|TRBJ2-3|.|.
CASSLAEGLHTQYF
TGTGCCAGCAGCTTAGCGGAGGGACTTCATACGCAGTATTTT
>TRBV2|TRBJ2-7|.|.
CASSEFVADEQYF
TGTGCCAGCAGTGAATTTGTTGCGGACGAGCAGTACTTC
>TRBV4-2|TRBJ2-4|many|.
CASSQEGRAKNIQYF
TGTGCCAGCAGCCAAGAAGGCCGAGCCAAAAACATTCAGTACTTC
>TRBV12-3/TRBV12-4|TRBJ2-3|.|.
CASSSTLIGLTDTQYF
TGTGCCAGCAGCTCTACCTTAATTGGCTTGACAGATACGCAGTATTTT
>TRBV5-1|TRBJ2-3|.|TRBD2
CASMKRGSTDTQYF
TGCGCCAGCATGAAGCGGGGAAGCACAGATACGCAGTATTTT
>TRBV5-1|TRBJ1-1|.|.
CASSLGRGRGAFF
TGCGCCAGCAGCTTGGGACGGGGGCGTGGAGCTTTCTTT
>TRBV7-2|TRBJ2-5|many|TRBD1
CASSQELGTGKETQYF
TGTGCCAGCAGCCAAGAACTCGGGACAGGGAAAGAGACCCAGTACTTC
>TRBV2|TRBJ2-1|medium-sized|.
CASSDLNEQFF
TGTGCCAGCAGTGATCTCAATGAGCAGTTCTTC
>TRBV28|TRBJ2-1|.|.
CASSFSNEQFF
TGTGCCAGCAGTTTTAGTAATGAGCAGTTCTTC
>TRBV4-2|TRBJ2-3|.|TRBD1
CASSQDGTGGPDTQYF
TGTGCCAGCAGCCAAGACGGGACAGGGGGGCCAGATACGCAGTATTTT
>TRBV2|TRBJ2-3|few|.
CASSPSPEDTQYF
TGTGCCAGCAGTCCTTCGCCAGAAGATACGCAGTATTTT
>TRBV4-1|TRBJ1-2|.|TRBD1
CASSQVETDRANYGYTF
TGCGCCAGCAGCCAAGTGGAGACAGACAGGGCTAACTATGGCTACACCTTC
>TRBV6-2/TRBV6-3|TRBJ2-7|.|TRBD2
CASSQRRGVYEQYF
TGTGCCAGCAGTCAACGGCGGGGGGTCTACGAGCAGTACTTC
>TRBV5-8|TRBJ2-3|.|.
CASRGAGHLTDTQYF
TGTGCCAGCAGGGGGGCGGGACACCTCACAGATACGCAGTATTTT
>TRBV12-3/TRBV12-4|TRBJ1-5|few|TRBD1
CASMVTGDQPQHF
TGTGCCAGCATGGTGACAGGGGATCAGCCCCAGCATTTT
>TRBV6-5|TRBJ1-2|.|TRBD1
CASKNLLPGTTGGDYGYTF
TGTGCCAGCAAAAACCTTTTACCCGGGACCACAGGGGGCGACTATGGCTACACCTTC
>TRBV7-2|TRBJ1-1|.|.
CASRGGITGFEAFF
TGTGCCAGCAGGGGGGGGATAACAGGGTTTGAAGCTTTCTTT
>TRBV4-1|TRBJ1-1|many|.
CASSTPGTPNTEAFF
TGCGCCAGCAGCACCCCCGGGACACCGAACACTGAAGCTTTCTTT
>TRBV10-3|TRBJ1-2|.|.
CAISPSRSERDGYTF
TGTGCCATCAGCCCCTCACGTTCAGAAAGGGATGGCTACACCTTC
>TRBV6-5|TRBJ2-3|.|.
CASSSRGRSTDTQYF
TGTGCCAGCAGTTCCAGGGGAAGGAGCACAGATACGCAGTATTTT
>TRBV7-9|TRBJ2-7|many|.
CASSFSPREPGEQYF
TGTGCCAGCAGCTTTAGCCCCCGTGAACCCGGCGAGCAGTACTTC
>TRBV29-1|TRBJ1-1|.|.
CSVEDPAMRGRGPEAFF
TGCAGCGTTGAAGATCCCGCCATGCGGGGCCGGGGGCCTGAAGCTTTCTTT
>TRBV7-6|TRBJ2-7|few|.
CASSLGPEYEQYF
TGTGCCAGCAGCTTAGGTCCTGAATACGAGCAGTACTTC
>TRBV25-1|TRBJ1-2|many|.
CASSRGAKLWGYTF
TGTGCCAGCAGTAGGGGTGCGAAGCTTTGGGGCTACACCTTC
>TRBV28|TRBJ2-3|medium-sized|TRBD2
CASSLPTSGAKFSTDTQYF
TGTGCCAGCAGTTTGCCGACTAGCGGGGCCAAATTTAGCACAGATACGCAGTATTTT
>TRBV6-1|TRBJ1-4|.|.
CASSEAAGTNEKLFF
TGTGCCAGCAGTGAAGCGGCAGGGACTAATGAAAAACTGTTTTTT
>TRBV7-2|TRBJ2-7|many|.
CASTSGWGLGEQYF
TGTGCCAGCACCTCGGGATGGGGGCTCGGCGAGCAGTACTTC
>TRBV7-9|TRBJ2-5|.|.
CASSPPQGPSTQYF
TGTGCCAGCAGCCCCCCCCAGGGCCCGTCGACCCAGTACTTC
>TRBV12-5|TRBJ2-7|.|.
CASGLGLHEQYF
TGTGCTAGTGGCCTAGGGCTACACGAGCAGTACTTC
>TRBV11-2|TRBJ2-2|.|.
CAVGQTNTGELFF
TGTGCGGTGGGGCAGACGAACACCGGGGAGCTGTTTTTT
>TRBV27|TRBJ2-7|.|.
CASSLSDSTLEQYF
TGTGCCAGCAGTTTATCAGACAGTACCCTCGAGCAGTACTTC
>TRBV23-1|TRBJ2-1|.|.
CASSQARTDNEQFF
TGCGCCAGCAGTCAAGCACGGACAGACAATGAGCAGTTCTTC